This T cell receptor (beta chain) is drawn from a study of T cells in Graves' hyperthyroidism and ophthalmopathy. Study as a whole: Staff took peripheral blood when the initial diagnosis was made, before any treatment began.

This CDR3 is 16 amino acids long. The germline V gene has CDR1 SGHNT and CDR2 YYREEE (reference sequence). This clonotype was counted ten times or more. Given a much more abundant clone one base away, this may be a read error. Researchers took RNA transcripts and amplified the TCR beta CDR3 regions from them. HTBI primers were used for first-round RT-PCR of the TCR CDR3. From the multiplex PCR reads, TCRdb called clonotypes with MiXCR, one entry per CDR3 protein. Among about 37,000 distinct CDR3 sequences, 40% to 60% were seen once, and the ten largest hold roughly 16%. Duration under 3 months, a NOSPECS grade of at least 4, and a Clinical Activity Score of at least 3 characterized the ophthalmopathy patients. PBMCs were sourced from around 10 ml fresh peripheral blood.

The receptor was isolated from a man in his forties or fifties with Graves' ophthalmopathy. The sequenced sample was blood. This chain connects TRBV5-4 to TRBJ2-3; D tentatively reads TRBD1 or TRBD2 (5 bases each). The chain's CDR3 is CAGRADRRGGTDTQYF. DNA for the CDR3: TGTGCCGGCAGGGCGGACCGGCGAGGGGGCACAGATACGCAGTATTTT.